The source of this TCR beta chain is a study of identical twins. This clonotype has just a few counts. Its antigen remains unknown. TCRdb itself ran the 5' RACE reads through MiXCR, one entry per CDR3 protein. Seen here are 200,000 to 300,000 distinct CDR3 sequences, about 10% observed once, and the top ten hold more than 8.5%. Looked up from germline, CDR1 is SGHAT and CDR2 is FQNNGV. This CDR3 spans 13 amino acids. The junction had 7 bases not matched to a gene; V was cut back by 5 bases and J by 10 bases. Whole-study findings and limits: There is a chance that invariant MAIT and iNKT cells partially muddied zero-insertion analyses. Compared with unrelated sharing, twin-shared out-of-frame alpha sequences had more low-probability sequences. The conclusions drew on cross-sectional statistical analysis instead of tracking the same donors. Whereas memory repertoires showed no such difference, abundant cord blood beta clonotypes carried fewer insertions.

The clonotype originates from a man aged 50 or older in good health. The gene calls are TRBV11-2 and TRBJ2-4, with 8 bases aligning to TRBD2. The sample comprised memory T cells sorted from blood. This CDR3 reads CASSTGGGQIQYF. Here the CDR3 DNA reads TGTGCCAGCAGCACGGGGGGGGGGCAGATTCAGTACTTC.